This T cell receptor (beta chain) was recorded in a study of cytomegalovirus exposure and HLA in healthy donors. To note about this clone: Its specificity is unknown.

This CDR3 region has 15 residues. CDR1 and CDR2 (germline): SGHAT, FQNNGV. The germline V and J ends were trimmed by 2 bases and 4 bases, with 14 bases remaining between them. PCR employed 60 Vbeta and 13 Jbeta primers. Profiling relied on immunoSEQ multiplex PCR, and the TCRdb table lists in-frame clones only, not all of them. The data hold approximately 140,000 clones, with approximately 70% observed a single time. The study, taken as a whole, reports: Some V segments, TRBV6-2 and TRBV6-3 among them, were indistinguishable and were therefore excluded.

The origin of this receptor is a woman in her 40s in good health and CMV-seronegative. This chain connects TRBV11-2 to TRBJ2-5; tentative D call: TRBD1 (5 bases). The sequencing input was PBMCs. CDR3: CASSLYSVGRETQYF. CDR3 in DNA: TGTGCCAGCAGCTTATACAGTGTGGGGCGAGAGACCCAGTACTTC.